One and the same sample provided the 32 T cell receptor beta chains below, sequenced in a study of shared clonotypes between healthy human individuals. Method: immunoSEQ multiplex PCR; TCRdb's copy keeps in-frame clones and lacks some. The sample holds 1.4 million or so clones; approximately 98.5% are singletons and the top ten take around 0.38%. The specimen sequenced was naive CD4+ T cells sorted from blood. Subset meaning: CD45RA+ positively selected. Receptors originate from a man in his thirties or forties in good health.

Of note for this clone: One end of the junction does not line up with germline, which may come from a read error. This CDR3 is also generated by other DNA sequences in the sample. V is TRBV15 and J is TRBJ2-1; 7 bases map to TRBD2. CDR3 length: 14 amino acids. Germline loops: CDR1 LNHNV, CDR2 YYDKDF (reference sequence). The CDR3 protein is CATSRVGGGNEQFF. CDR3 DNA sequence: TGTGCCACTAGCAGAGTGGGCGGGGGAAATGAGCAGTTCTTC.

The V and J genes are TRBV9 and TRBJ2-7; D unresolved. This CDR3 is 13 amino acids long. Trimming shortened V by 0 bases and J by 2 bases, and 6 bases separated the two germline ends. Germline CDR1 SGDLS, CDR2 YYNGEE. CDR3 protein: CASSVDMTYEQYF. DNA for the CDR3: TGTGCCAGCAGCGTAGATATGACCTACGAGCAGTACTTC.

V gene TRBV6-5 combines with J gene TRBJ1-5; D call uncertain. CDR1 is MNHEY, CDR2 SVGAGI, per germline. The V and J ends lost 2 bases and 6 bases respectively, with 14 bases between them. There are 15 residues in the CDR3. CDR3 residues: CASSYTGRAGQPQHF. The CDR3 bases are TGTGCCAGCAGTTACACGGGTAGGGCGGGTCAGCCCCAGCATTTT.

V and J are TRBV30 and TRBJ1-1; 7 bases fit TRBD1. The J segment lost 1 base and the V segment lost 4 bases, leaving 3 bases of the junction unmatched. This CDR3 has 13 amino acids. Germline assignment: CDR1 GTSNPN and CDR2 SVGIG (reference sequence). CDR3 DNA: TGTGCCTGGAACAGGGGACCGAACACTGAAGCTTTCTTT. Amino acid sequence: CAWNRGPNTEAFF.

CDR3 coding DNA: TGCGCCAGCACAATGGGCACAGATACGCAGTATTTT. Translated, it gives CASTMGTDTQYF. The rearrangement uses TRBV5-1 and TRBJ2-3; D is ambiguous. V was clipped by 6 bases and J by 1 base, with 6 bases between them. There are 12 residues in the CDR3. Germline lookup yields CDR1 SGHRS and CDR2 YFSETQ.

The V and J genes are TRBV10-3 and TRBJ2-1; 7 bases map to TRBD2. With 3 bases clipped from V and 15 bases from J, the junction kept 8 bases outside the gene matches. The CDR3 is 12 residues long. Germline V gene sequence: CDR1 ENHRY, CDR2 SYGVKD. CDR3 region: CAISEERDTLFF. The CDR3, as DNA: TGTGCCATCAGTGAAGAGCGGGATACTTTGTTCTTC.

The chain has TRBV14 and TRBJ1-2; the match to TRBD1 covers 12 bases. The J segment lost 4 bases and the V segment lost 0 bases, leaving 3 bases of the junction unmatched. CDR1 and CDR2 (germline): SGHDN, FVKESK. The CDR3 spans 16 residues. The CDR3, as DNA: TGTGCCAGCAGCCAAGATTCGGGACAGGGGGCCTATGGCTACACCTTC. Its translation is CASSQDSGQGAYGYTF.

The chain combines TRBV6-5 with TRBJ1-1, with D unresolved. The germline V gene encodes CDR1 MNHEY and CDR2 SVGAGI. The CDR3 length is 11 residues. Trimming pared 4 bases from V and 10 bases from J, leaving 10 bases between. CDR3 in amino acids: CASSSPVAAFF. CDR3 sequence (DNA): TGTGCCAGCAGTTCGCCGGTAGCAGCTTTCTTT.

The genes are TRBV28 and TRBJ2-3; D may be TRBD1 or TRBD2 (5 bases each). This CDR3 is built from 14 residues. V shed 7 bases and J shed 4 bases, with 15 bases lying between them. Germline V lookup: CDR1 MDHEN, CDR2 SYDVKM. CDR3 sequence (DNA): TGTGCCAGCAACCGGGACCAGGCTGCAGATACGCAGTATTTT. The encoded protein is CASNRDQAADTQYF.

The chain recombines TRBV11-2 with TRBJ2-3; tentatively, D is TRBD1 or TRBD2 (6 bases each). Trimming removed 5 bases from V and 1 base from J, with 22 bases in between. This CDR3 has 18 residues. The V gene's germline CDR1 is SGHAT and CDR2 FQNNGV. Here the CDR3 DNA reads TGTGCCAGCAGCCGTACGGTGATGGGGGGCGGGGGCACAGATACGCAGTATTTT. Amino acids: CASSRTVMGGGGTDTQYF.

The chain recombines TRBV29-1 with TRBJ2-5; TRBD2 aligns across 12 bases. CDR1 is SQVTM and CDR2 is ANQGSEA in the germline V gene. This CDR3 region has 14 residues. V gave up 6 bases and J gave up 2 bases; unmatched junction bases: 4. DNA of the CDR3: TGCAGCGTCCGGACTAGCGGGGAACAAGAGACCCAGTACTTC. It codes for CSVRTSGEQETQYF.

The V call is TRBV9, the J call TRBJ2-1, with 10 bases matching TRBD1. Germline lookup yields CDR1 SGDLS and CDR2 YYNGEE. The CDR3 covers 18 residues. V trimming: 4 bases; J trimming: 0 bases; junction bases outside the gene matches: 10. CDR3 DNA: TGTGCCAGCAGCCGGGGACAGGGGACCACTAGCTCCTACAATGAGCAGTTCTTC. Protein sequence: CASSRGQGTTSSYNEQFF.

Only one count was recorded for this clone. V gene TRBV27 combines with J gene TRBJ2-1; weak D call: TRBD2 (6 bases). There are 15 residues in the CDR3. Germline-derived CDR1 and CDR2 are MNHEY and SMNVEV (reference sequence). Trimming shortened V by 3 bases and J by 3 bases, and 12 bases separated the two germline ends. The CDR3, as DNA: TGTGCCAGCAGTTTGGGGCGGGGTGACTACAATGAGCAGTTCTTC. This translates into CASSLGRGDYNEQFF.

The chain has TRBV11-2 and TRBJ2-1; D could derive from TRBD1 or TRBD2 (6 bases each). The V gene lost 4 bases and the J gene lost 8 bases, with 9 bases spanning the gap. The length of the CDR3 is 12 residues. The germline CDR1 and CDR2 sequences are SGHAT and FQNNGV. CDR3: CASSWRGDEQFF. The CDR3 coding sequence is TGTGCCAGCAGCTGGAGGGGGGATGAGCAGTTCTTC.

This sequence joins TRBV6-5 and TRBJ2-7; TRBD2 matches 12 bases. Trimming cost V 2 bases and J 3 bases; bases outside gene matches: 5. The germline CDR1 and CDR2 sequences are MNHEY and SVGAGI. The length of the CDR3 is 16 residues. The CDR3 bases are TGTGCCAGCAGTTACGATGGACTAGCGGGACTCTACGAGCAGTACTTC. This translates into CASSYDGLAGLYEQYF.

V gene TRBV2 combines with J gene TRBJ2-3; weak D call: TRBD2 (7 bases). Germline loops: CDR1 SNHLY, CDR2 FYNNEI. Trimming removed 6 bases from V and 4 bases from J, with 17 bases in between. The CDR3 runs to 15 residues. The CDR3 here is CASSEWAGASDTQYF. CDR3 sequence (DNA): TGTGCCAGCAGCGAATGGGCGGGGGCCTCAGATACGCAGTATTTT.

The chain is built from TRBV5-5 and TRBJ2-1; no clear D. CDR1 and CDR2 from the germline V gene are SGHKS and YYEKEE (reference sequence). V was cut by 4 bases and J by 6 bases, with 14 bases left in between. The CDR3 runs 14 residues. This CDR3 is CASSPGGLGNEQFF. CDR3 sequence (DNA): TGTGCCAGCAGCCCGGGCGGCTTAGGCAATGAGCAGTTCTTC.

This chain links TRBV28 with TRBJ2-2; TRBD2 might be the D (6 bases). V was trimmed by 2 bases and J by 2 bases, leaving 9 bases between them. The germline V gene has CDR1 MDHEN and CDR2 SYDVKM. The CDR3 covers 15 residues. The CDR3 is CASSLAAGNTGELFF. CDR3 coding DNA: TGTGCCAGCAGTTTAGCGGCGGGAAACACCGGGGAGCTGTTTTTT.

Of note for this clone: This CDR3 is also generated by other DNA sequences in the sample. This sequence joins TRBV18 and TRBJ2-1, with D possibly matching TRBD1 (6 bases). Trimming removed 0 bases from V and 1 base from J, with 7 bases in between. This CDR3 region has 15 residues. Per germline, CDR1 KGHSH and CDR2 LQKENI. The CDR3 here is CASSPPQGSYNEQFF. CDR3 coding DNA: TGTGCCAGCTCACCACCCCAGGGGTCCTACAATGAGCAGTTCTTC.

Comments on this clone: This same CDR3 is encoded by further DNA sequences in the sample. The chain recombines TRBV18 with TRBJ2-3; a weak D match, TRBD2 (5 bases). Germline V gives CDR1 KGHSH, CDR2 LQKENI. With 2 bases removed from V and 6 bases from J, the gap between germline ends came to 9 bases. This CDR3 is 13 amino acids long. The CDR3 here is CASSPLASDTQYF. In nucleotides, the CDR3 is TGTGCCAGCTCACCATTAGCTAGCGATACGCAGTATTTT.

V and J are TRBV27 and TRBJ2-5; tentative D call: TRBD1 (5 bases). The CDR3 sequence is 15 residues long. Germline V gene sequence: CDR1 MNHEY, CDR2 SMNVEV (reference sequence). The V and J ends lost 3 bases and 2 bases respectively, with 13 bases between them. This chain's CDR3 is CASSFTRTPQETQYF. Written as DNA, the CDR3 is TGTGCCAGCAGTTTCACCAGGACACCTCAAGAGACCCAGTACTTC.

The CDR3: CASSLVARPTTDTQYF. CDR3 nucleotides: TGCGCCAGCAGCTTGGTGGCTCGCCCAACCACAGATACGCAGTATTTT. J is TRBJ2-3 and V is TRBV5-1; D gene ambiguous. V lost 0 bases and J lost 2, with 13 bases in between. CDR3 size: 16 residues. Germline CDR1 is SGHRS and CDR2 is YFSETQ.

This chain links TRBV5-1 with TRBJ2-1, with TRBD2 identical over 12 bases. Germline V gives CDR1 SGHRS, CDR2 YFSETQ. The CDR3 loop spans 17 amino acids. After removal of 2 bases from V and 0 bases from J, the junction contained 3 bases not matched to a gene. The CDR3 spells CASSFQTSGSSYNEQFF. The CDR3 coding sequence is TGCGCCAGCAGCTTCCAGACTAGCGGGAGCTCCTACAATGAGCAGTTCTTC.

This rearrangement joins TRBV11-3 to TRBJ2-2; 9 bases agree with TRBD1. The V gene's germline CDR1 is SGHNT and CDR2 YENEEA. Trimming at V came to 5 bases and at J to 0 bases, leaving 7 bases not matched to a gene. The CDR3 has 17 amino acids. CDR3 region: CASSAGQGKTNTGELFF. The CDR3 DNA sequence: TGTGCCAGCAGCGCGGGACAGGGAAAGACGAACACCGGGGAGCTGTTTTTT.

About this clone: Other DNA sequences from this sample encode an identical CDR3 as well. Here the CDR3 DNA reads TGTGCCAGCAGCGTGACTAGCGGGAATAACGAGCAGTTCTTC. Residues: CASSVTSGNNEQFF. The rearrangement joins TRBV9 to TRBJ2-1; 11 nucleotides line up with TRBD2. The length of the CDR3 is 14 residues. Germline-derived CDR1 and CDR2 are SGDLS and YYNGEE. The trim removed 2 bases at V and 10 bases at J, leaving 5 bases unmatched. Supplemented by reference TRBV9 and TRBJ2-1, the full variable domain reads DSGVTQTPKHLITATGQRVTLRCSPRSGDLSVYWYQQSLDQGLQFLIQYYNGEERAKGNILERFSAQQFPDLHSELNLSSLELGDSALYFCASSVTSGNNEQFFGPGTRLTVL.

The chain recombines TRBV28 with TRBJ1-4; D not resolved. V lost 2 bases and J lost 5, with 18 bases in between. CDR1 is MDHEN and CDR2 is SYDVKM in the germline V gene. The CDR3 has 17 residues. The CDR3 DNA sequence: TGTGCCAGCAGTTTAGGTAGTGGGCCCTGGGGAAATGAAAAACTGTTTTTT. The encoded protein is CASSLGSGPWGNEKLFF.

The CDR3 coding sequence is TGCGCCAGCAGCTGGGGACTAGCGGAATTTCTGGGCGAGCAGTACTTC. It encodes CASSWGLAEFLGEQYF. V is TRBV5-1 and J is TRBJ2-7; TRBD2 agrees at 11 bases. The length of the CDR3 is 16 residues. V gave up 3 bases and J gave up 6 bases; unmatched junction bases: 11. Germline V gene data show CDR1 as SGHRS and CDR2 as YFSETQ.

This chain connects TRBV5-1 to TRBJ2-2; 7 bases map to TRBD2. Germline CDR1 SGHRS, CDR2 YFSETQ. Trimming took 4 bases from V and 6 from J; bases not matched to a gene: 9. This CDR3 spans 15 amino acids. CDR3 protein: CASSVAGRASGELFF. The CDR3 bases are TGCGCCAGCAGCGTAGCGGGCAGGGCGTCCGGGGAGCTGTTTTTT.

This sequence joins TRBV6-1 and TRBJ1-4, with a tentative D call TRBD1 (5 bases). CDR3 length: 12 amino acids. The germline V gene encodes CDR1 MNHNS and CDR2 SASEGT. V was shortened by 6 bases and J by 8 bases, with 10 bases between the two germline ends. CDR3 in amino acids: CASRRGNEKLFF. CDR3 DNA sequence: TGTGCCAGCAGAAGGGGCAACGAAAAACTGTTTTTT.

The chain has TRBV7-9 and TRBJ2-6; TRBD1 is a possible D gene (7 bases). Per germline, CDR1 SEHNR and CDR2 FQNEAQ (reference sequence). The CDR3 loop spans 15 amino acids. V lost 5 bases to trimming and J lost 3 bases, with 11 bases between them. The CDR3 protein is CASSPQGGGANVLTF. DNA for the CDR3: TGTGCCAGCAGCCCCCAGGGGGGTGGGGCCAACGTCCTGACTTTC.

Only one count was recorded for this clone. The rearrangement links TRBV20-1 to TRBJ2-5; D is perhaps TRBD2 (6 bases). Germline values: CDR1 DFQATT, CDR2 SNEGSKA (reference sequence). V was clipped by 7 bases and J by 4 bases, with 10 bases between them. The CDR3 covers 11 residues. This CDR3 is CSVLGRETQYF. The CDR3 DNA follows: TGCAGTGTTCTCGGGAGAGAGACCCAGTACTTC.

This sequence joins TRBV18 and TRBJ1-1; D is undetermined. With 0 bases removed from V and 2 bases from J, the gap between germline ends came to 10 bases. The CDR3 runs to 15 residues. Looked up from germline, CDR1 is KGHSH and CDR2 is LQKENI. CDR3 sequence (DNA): TGTGCCAGCTCACCACCGGCAGGCAGAAACACTGAAGCTTTCTTT. The encoded protein is CASSPPAGRNTEAFF. Supplemented by reference TRBV18 and TRBJ1-1, the full variable domain reads NAGVMQNPRHLVRRRGQEARLRCSPMKGHSHVYWYRQLPEEGLKFMVYLQKENIIDESGMPKERFSAEFPKEGPSILRIQQVVRGDSAAYFCASSPPAGRNTEAFFGQGTRLTVV.